The clone carrying this T cell receptor (beta chain) was seen ten or more times. The entry originates in a study of early T cells in non-severe SARS-CoV-2 infection. The ends were cut back, 5 bases at V and 1 base at J, with 4 bases in the middle. From germline, CDR1 is SGHNT and CDR2 YENEEA. This CDR3 region has 12 residues. TCRdb passed the 5' RACE reads through MiXCR, listing each CDR3 protein once. The table has just under 65,000 distinct CDR3 sequences, 8% to 9% seen once. The chain uses TRBV11-3 and TRBJ2-3, with D unresolved. Sequences were derived from whole blood, sampled at baseline. The source of this sequence is an adult who was a healthcare worker with PCR-confirmed SARS-CoV-2 infection or an uninfected control (not recorded which). This CDR3 is CASSERTDTQYF. The CDR3 coding sequence is TGTGCCAGCAGCGAACGCACAGATACGCAGTATTTT.